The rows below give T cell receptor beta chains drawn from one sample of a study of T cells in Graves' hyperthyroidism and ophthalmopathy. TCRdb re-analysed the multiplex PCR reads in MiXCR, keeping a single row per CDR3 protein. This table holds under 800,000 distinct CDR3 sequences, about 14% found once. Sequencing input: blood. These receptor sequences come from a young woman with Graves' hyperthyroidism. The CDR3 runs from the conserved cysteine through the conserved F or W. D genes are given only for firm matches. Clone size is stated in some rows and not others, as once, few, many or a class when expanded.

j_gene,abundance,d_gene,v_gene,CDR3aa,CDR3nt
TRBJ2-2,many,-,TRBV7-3,CASSLTGGALGTGELFF,TGTGCCAGCAGCTTAACGGGGGGGGCCCTGGGCACCGGGGAGCTGTTTTTT
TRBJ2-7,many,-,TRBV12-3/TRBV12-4,CVSTPGLAESYEQYF,TGTGTCAGCACCCCAGGGCTAGCTGAATCCTACGAGCAGTACTTC
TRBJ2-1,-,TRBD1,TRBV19,CARRQDDRARSGEQFF,TGTGCCAGGCGGCAGGATGACAGGGCGAGATCTGGTGAGCAGTTCTTC
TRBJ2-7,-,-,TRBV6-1,CASWIRVNEQYF,TGTGCCAGCTGGATCAGGGTGAACGAGCAGTACTTC
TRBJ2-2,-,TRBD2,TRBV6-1,CASSEAAGLAGQNTGELFF,TGTGCCAGCAGTGAAGCTGCTGGACTAGCGGGACAAAACACCGGGGAGCTGTTTTTT
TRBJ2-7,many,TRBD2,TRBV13,CASSLGLAGNKEQYF,TGTGCCAGCAGCTTAGGACTAGCGGGGAATAAAGAGCAGTACTTC
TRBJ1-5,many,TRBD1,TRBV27,CASSHLPGQGVQAQHF,TGTGCCAGCAGTCATTTACCGGGACAGGGAGTTCAGGCCCAGCATTTT
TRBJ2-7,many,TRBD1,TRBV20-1,CSASPPGQVKYEQYF,TGCAGTGCGTCCCCCCCGGGACAGGTAAAATACGAGCAGTACTTC
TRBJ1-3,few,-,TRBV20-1,CSARDNRGSGNTIYF,TGCAGTGCTAGAGATAACCGGGGATCCGGAAACACCATATATTTT
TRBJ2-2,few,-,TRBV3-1,CASRQSGPGELFF,TGTGCCAGCAGGCAATCAGGGCCCGGGGAGCTGTTTTTT
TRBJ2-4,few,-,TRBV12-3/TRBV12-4,CASSRDYDGAKNIQYF,TGTGCCAGCAGTCGAGACTACGACGGGGCCAAAAACATTCAGTACTTC
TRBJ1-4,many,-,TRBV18,CASREGIREKLFF,TGTGCCAGCCGCGAGGGCATCCGGGAAAAACTGTTTTTT
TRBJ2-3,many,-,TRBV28,CASSFGSGWGEDTQYF,TGTGCCAGCAGTTTTGGTTCGGGATGGGGTGAAGATACGCAGTATTTT
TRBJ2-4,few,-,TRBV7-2,CASSLGGLALAKNIQYF,TGTGCCAGCAGCTTAGGGGGTCTCGCCCTAGCCAAAAACATTCAGTACTTC
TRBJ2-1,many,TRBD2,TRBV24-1,CATSDPTSGYNEQFF,TGTGCCACCAGTGACCCGACTAGCGGCTACAATGAGCAGTTCTTC
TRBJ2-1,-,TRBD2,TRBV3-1,CASSQGPAGTRYNEQFF,TGTGCCAGCAGCCAAGGACCCGCCGGGACTAGATACAATGAGCAGTTCTTC
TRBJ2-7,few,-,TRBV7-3,CASSPDGNTYEQYF,TGTGCCAGCAGCCCCGATGGCAATACCTACGAGCAGTACTTC
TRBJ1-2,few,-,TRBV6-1,CASRSPNRVDYGYTF,TGTGCCAGCAGGTCCCCCAACAGGGTCGACTATGGCTACACCTTC
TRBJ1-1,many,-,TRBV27,CASSRYQEAFF,TGTGCCAGCAGTAGATACCAGGAAGCTTTCTTT
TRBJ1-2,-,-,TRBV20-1,CSARRGTPYGYTF,TGCAGTGCTAGACGTGGGACACCTTATGGCTACACCTTC
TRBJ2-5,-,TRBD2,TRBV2,CASSEAVTSGRETQYF,TGTGCCAGCAGTGAAGCGGTAACTAGCGGGAGAGAGACCCAGTACTTC
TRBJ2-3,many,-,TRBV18,CASSPPGWGENTDTQYF,TGTGCCAGCTCACCACCGGGGTGGGGTGAGAACACAGATACGCAGTATTTT
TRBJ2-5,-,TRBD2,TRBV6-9,CASSYRGVEQETQYF,TGTGCCAGCAGTTACCGGGGGGTTGAACAAGAGACCCAGTACTTC
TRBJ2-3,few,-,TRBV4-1,CASSQLGGGGTDTQYF,TGCGCCAGCAGCCAACTAGGGGGTGGGGGCACAGATACGCAGTATTTT
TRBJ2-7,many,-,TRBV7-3,CASSRSVLDEQYF,TGTGCCAGCAGCCGTTCCGTCCTCGACGAGCAGTACTTC
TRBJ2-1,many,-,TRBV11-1,CASSPIQGRLYNEQFF,TGTGCCAGCAGCCCAATACAGGGGAGGCTTTACAATGAGCAGTTCTTC
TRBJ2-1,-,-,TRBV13,CASSQMTGYNEQFF,TGTGCCAGCAGCCAAATGACAGGTTACAATGAGCAGTTCTTC
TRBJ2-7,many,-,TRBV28,CASTLGGRPYEQYF,TGTGCCAGCACCTTAGGTGGCAGGCCCTACGAGCAGTACTTC
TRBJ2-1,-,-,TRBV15,CATSRDRGHSYNEQFF,TGTGCCACCAGCAGAGATAGAGGACACTCCTACAATGAGCAGTTCTTC
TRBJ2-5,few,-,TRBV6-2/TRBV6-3,CASSYSRVVETQYF,TGTGCCAGCAGTTACTCGAGGGTAGTAGAGACCCAGTACTTC
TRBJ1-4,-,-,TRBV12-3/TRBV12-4,CASSLARPNEKLFF,TGTGCCAGCAGTTTAGCGCGTCCCAATGAAAAACTGTTTTTT
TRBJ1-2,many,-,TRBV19,CASNPRQFSSNYGYTF,TGTGCCAGTAACCCAAGACAGTTTTCTTCCAACTATGGCTACACCTTC
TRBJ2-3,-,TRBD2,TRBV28,CASRLTSGGSTDTQYF,TGTGCCAGCAGGCTTACTAGCGGAGGCAGCACAGATACGCAGTATTTT
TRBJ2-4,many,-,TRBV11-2,CASSPSARLAKNIQYF,TGTGCCAGCAGCCCCAGCGCAAGACTAGCCAAAAACATTCAGTACTTC
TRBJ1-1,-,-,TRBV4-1,CASSQEPTEAFF,TGTGCCAGCAGCCAAGAACCCACTGAAGCTTTCTTT
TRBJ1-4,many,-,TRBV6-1,CASSEVYWASGEKLFF,TGTGCCAGCAGTGAAGTGTATTGGGCCAGCGGTGAAAAACTGTTTTTT
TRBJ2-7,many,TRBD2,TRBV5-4,CASSLKRLAGGSYEQYF,TGTGCCAGCAGCTTGAAGAGACTAGCGGGAGGTTCCTACGAGCAGTACTTC
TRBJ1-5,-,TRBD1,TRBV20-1,CSARAAGGGLRPQHF,TGCAGTGCTAGAGCCGCAGGGGGCGGGCTACGGCCCCAGCATTTT
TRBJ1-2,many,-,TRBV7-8,CASSLEGGGQGGYTF,TGTGCCAGCAGCTTAGAGGGGGGTGGCCAGGGAGGCTACACCTTC
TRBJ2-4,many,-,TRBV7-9,CASNPLTKNIQYF,TGTGCCAGCAACCCCCTGACCAAAAACATTCAGTACTTC
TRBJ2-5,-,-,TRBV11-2,CASSSGALQETQYF,TGTGCCAGCAGCTCGGGGGCCCTCCAAGAGACCCAGTACTTC